This T cell receptor (beta chain) was recorded in a study of blood T cell repertoires in COVID-19. Clinical history reported by participants formed the basis on which cohorts were assigned. V lost 4 bases and J lost 6, with 12 bases in between. The CDR3 is 13 amino acids. Germline lookup yields CDR1 LGHDT and CDR2 YNNKEL (reference sequence). Data came from immunoSEQ multiplex PCR; TCRdb stores just in-frame clones and leaves some out. Of some 350,000 clones listed, more than 75% are singletons. The receptor comes from a woman aged 25 to 39 who had recovered from COVID-19. Input material: PBMCs or T cells enriched from blood (not recorded which). The V gene is TRBV3-1 (or the pseudogene TRBV3-2), the J gene TRBJ1-1; no reliable D call. In DNA, the CDR3 is TGTGCCAGCAGCCGGGCCTCCCTCCCTGAAGCTTTCTTT. Translation gives CASSRASLPEAFF.